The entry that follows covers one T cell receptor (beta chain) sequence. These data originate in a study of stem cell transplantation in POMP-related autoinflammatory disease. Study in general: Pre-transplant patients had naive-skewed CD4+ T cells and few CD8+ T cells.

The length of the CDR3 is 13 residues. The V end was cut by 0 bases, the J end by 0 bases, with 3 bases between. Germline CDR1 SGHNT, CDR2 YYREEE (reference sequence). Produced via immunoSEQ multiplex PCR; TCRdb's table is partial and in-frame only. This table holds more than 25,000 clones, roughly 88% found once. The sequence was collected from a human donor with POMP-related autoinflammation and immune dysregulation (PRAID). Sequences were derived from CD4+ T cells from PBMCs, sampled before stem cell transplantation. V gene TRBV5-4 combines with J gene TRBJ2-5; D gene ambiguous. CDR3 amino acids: CASSLEYQETQYF. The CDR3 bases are TGTGCCAGCAGCTTGGAATACCAAGAGACCCAGTACTTC.